Listed here are 5 T cell receptor beta chains from one sample, sequenced in a study of T-cell memory formation after mild COVID-19. MiXCR was run by TCRdb on the 5' RACE reads, yielding one entry per CDR3 protein. The table includes over 450,000 distinct CDR3 sequences, roughly 20% detected once. The specimen was PBMCs or a T cell subset sorted from them (not recorded which). These receptor sequences come from an adult woman who had mild COVID-19 (a few samples of this study predate the infection). Cell type and time point are not known.

This clonotype came up a few times. The V and J genes are TRBV4-1 and TRBJ2-2; TRBD2 matches at 9 bases. Germline loops: CDR1 MGHRA, CDR2 YSYEKL. V lost 1 base and J lost 1; bases outside the gene matches: 13. The CDR3 contains 20 residues. The CDR3 region is CASSQARERSGGKNTGELFF. The CDR3 nucleotides are TGCGCCAGCAGCCAAGCAAGGGAGAGAAGCGGGGGGAAGAACACCGGGGAGCTGTTTTTT.

V usage is TRBV20-1 and J usage is TRBJ1-3; the D is unclear. The germline V gene encodes CDR1 DFQATT and CDR2 SNEGSKA (reference sequence). Between the trimmed V and J ends, which lost 5 bases and 0 bases, there was a span of 11 bases. The CDR3 is 14 amino acids. The DNA of the CDR3 is TGCAGTGCTCGGACTGGGAGCTCTGGAAACACCATATATTTT. Its protein product is CSARTGSSGNTIYF.

This clonotype was seen a few times. This chain uses TRBV29-1 with TRBJ2-7; a weak D match, TRBD2 (7 bases). Germline values: CDR1 SQVTM, CDR2 ANQGSEA. The CDR3 loop spans 16 amino acids. The V gene lost 1 base and the J gene lost 1 base, with 17 bases spanning the gap. CDR3 region: CSVEAGGRGDSYEQYF. CDR3 in DNA: TGCAGCGTTGAAGCGGGGGGCAGGGGTGATTCCTACGAGCAGTACTTC.

The V call is TRBV29-1, the J call TRBJ1-1, with D possibly TRBD1 on 6 matching bases. This CDR3 region has 13 residues. Germline-derived CDR1 and CDR2 are SQVTM and ANQGSEA. The V end was cut by 4 bases, the J end by 6 bases, with 15 bases between. The CDR3 bases are TGCAGCGTTGGGGGGGCCTTGGAACCTGAAGCTTTCTTT. Translating it yields CSVGGALEPEAFF.

This clonotype turned up a few times. The gene calls are TRBV3-1 and TRBJ1-2; no reliable D call. Trimming stripped 1 base from V and 6 bases from J, with 3 bases between. The CDR3 extends over 11 amino acids. Per germline, CDR1 LGHDT and CDR2 YNNKEL (reference sequence). The CDR3, as DNA: TGTGCCAGCAGCCAAGGCCATGGCTACACCTTC. Its protein product is CASSQGHGYTF.